A selection of T cell receptor beta chains follows, all from one sample in a study of CD8 T cells in ankylosing spondylitis. TCRdb used MiXCR to reprocess the 5' RACE reads, holding one entry per CDR3 protein. Of fewer than 500,000 distinct CDR3 sequences listed, 25% to 30% are singletons. Sequencing used blood, either unsorted or a sorted T cell fraction (not recorded which). These receptor sequences come from a male donor with ankylosing spondylitis. Both conserved end residues are part of each CDR3. Each record gives: V gene, clone size, D gene, J gene, CDR3 length, CDR3 DNA, CDR3 protein. D genes are given only for firm matches. Size tells how often a clone was seen (once, few, many) or the class of an expanded clone, and some rows leave it out.

TRBV12-3/TRBV12-4	-	TRBD2	TRBJ2-3	14	TGTGCCAGCAGTTTGCGGGAGAGTGGAGATACGCAGTATTTT	CASSLRESGDTQYF
TRBV18	-	-	TRBJ2-5	14	TGTGCCAGCTCACTACAGGGACTCCAAGAGACCCAGTACTTC	CASSLQGLQETQYF
TRBV7-2	-	-	TRBJ1-1	16	TGTGCCAGCAGCCCGAGGAGCGGGACAATGAACACTGAAGCTTTCTTT	CASSPRSGTMNTEAFF
TRBV12-3/TRBV12-4	few	TRBD2	TRBJ2-7	14	TGTGCCAGCAGAGCTAGCGGCGGGACCTACGAGCAGTACTTC	CASRASGGTYEQYF
TRBV3-1	-	-	TRBJ2-7	16	TGTGCCAGCAGCCCCGTGGGGAGCCAGAACCTCTACGAGCAGTACTTC	CASSPVGSQNLYEQYF
TRBV6-1	many	TRBD1	TRBJ2-5	14	TGTGCCAGCAGTCCGGGACAGGGGATAGAGACCCAGTACTTC	CASSPGQGIETQYF
TRBV7-9	-	-	TRBJ1-2	15	TGTGCCAGCAGCTTAGCGATGACCGACTCCTATGGCTACACCTTC	CASSLAMTDSYGYTF
TRBV20-1	few	-	TRBJ2-3	14	TGCAGTGCTATCCGCCAGCGCTCCGGGGATACGCAGTATTTT	CSAIRQRSGDTQYF
TRBV11-3	few	TRBD2	TRBJ2-1	14	TGTGCCAGCTGTCGGACTAGCGGGAGTGATGAGCAGTTCTTC	CASCRTSGSDEQFF
TRBV29-1	few	-	TRBJ1-2	11	TGCAGCGTTGAATCCGTCTATGGCTACACCTTC	CSVESVYGYTF
TRBV24-1	-	-	TRBJ2-1	14	TGTGCCACCCGGCCGCGGCTAGCGACGAATGAGCAGTTCTTC	CATRPRLATNEQFF
TRBV5-1	-	-	TRBJ2-3	16	TGCGCCAGCAGCTTGGACCCGACCCGCAGCACAGATACGCAGTATTTT	CASSLDPTRSTDTQYF
TRBV5-1	-	-	TRBJ1-1	16	TGCGCCAGCAGCGTGGGTCTCCGCAGCGGGCGCACTGAAGCTTTCTTT	CASSVGLRSGRTEAFF
TRBV20-1	few	TRBD2	TRBJ2-1	16	TGCAGTGCTAGCAGAACGATAGGGACTATGCACAATGAGCAGTTCTTC	CSASRTIGTMHNEQFF
TRBV7-2	-	-	TRBJ2-5	15	TGTGCCAGCAGCTTGGCGGGATACCATGAGGAGACCCAGTACTTC	CASSLAGYHEETQYF
TRBV10-3	-	-	TRBJ1-4	14	TGTGCCATCCATGATGGGGGATCTAATGAAAAACTGTTTTTT	CAIHDGGSNEKLFF
TRBV15	few	-	TRBJ2-5	17	TGTGCCACCAGCAGAGATCTAGGGGACGTACCAGGAGAGACCCAGTACTTC	CATSRDLGDVPGETQYF
TRBV2	-	TRBD1	TRBJ1-2	13	TGTGCCATCACGGACAGGGCCGCCTATGGCTACACCTTC	CAITDRAAYGYTF
TRBV5-6	few	-	TRBJ2-1	16	TGTGCCAGCAGCTATAGGGACTTCCAGGTTTACAATGAGCAGTTCTTC	CASSYRDFQVYNEQFF
TRBV7-8	-	-	TRBJ2-7	15	TGTGCCAGCAGCTTGGAGGGGGGCAATAGGAACGAGCAGTACTTC	CASSLEGGNRNEQYF
TRBV7-8	-	-	TRBJ1-5	14	TGTGCCAGCAGCTTCCTCCCAGGCAATCAGCCCCAGCATTTT	CASSFLPGNQPQHF
TRBV5-1	-	TRBD2	TRBJ2-1	18	TGCGCCAGCAGCCCCCAGGCGGGAGGGTCGAGCTCCTACAATGAGCAGTTCTTC	CASSPQAGGSSSYNEQFF
TRBV28	few	-	TRBJ2-3	13	TGTGCCAGCAGTTTACCTACTCGGGATACGCAGTATTTT	CASSLPTRDTQYF
TRBV20-1	-	-	TRBJ1-1	14	TGCAGTGCCCGGAACAGGGTGGAGAACACTGAAGCTTTCTTT	CSARNRVENTEAFF
TRBV3-1	few	-	TRBJ1-2	13	TGTGCCAGCAGCGACGAGATGGGAGCCTCCCTCACCTTC	CASSDEMGASLTF
TRBV20-1	-	-	TRBJ1-5	13	TGCAGTGCTAGACAGCACGCGGATCAGCCCCAGCATTTT	CSARQHADQPQHF
TRBV5-5	-	TRBD2	TRBJ2-7	15	TGTGCCAGCAGCTTTGTAGCGGGAGGCCGGGACGAGCAGTACTTC	CASSFVAGGRDEQYF
TRBV2	-	-	TRBJ2-2	13	TGTGCCTCCCGGACAGAGAACACCGGGGAGCTGTTTTTT	CASRTENTGELFF
TRBV10-3	-	-	TRBJ2-1	13	TGTGCCATCAGAGGGAGCTCCTACAATGAGCAGTTCTTC	CAIRGSSYNEQFF
TRBV5-1	-	-	TRBJ2-7	14	TGCGCCAGCAGCCCCCTCGACAGAATCTACGAGCAGTACTTC	CASSPLDRIYEQYF
TRBV28	-	-	TRBJ2-6	14	TGTGCCAGCAGTCCTAACTCTGGGGCCAACGTCCTGACTTTC	CASSPNSGANVLTF
TRBV24-1	few	-	TRBJ1-1	14	TGTGCCACCAGTGAGGCCGACGGGGTAACTGAAGCTTTCTTT	CATSEADGVTEAFF
TRBV6-1	few	TRBD2	TRBJ2-1	16	TGTGCCAGCAGCCACGGGGGGGAGGACTCCTACAATGAGCAGTTCTTC	CASSHGGEDSYNEQFF
TRBV5-1	-	-	TRBJ1-2	14	TGCGCCAGCAGCTTGTCGTCACCCAGTGGTGGCTACACCTTC	CASSLSSPSGGYTF
TRBV19	-	-	TRBJ2-2	16	TGTGCCAGTAGTGGCCCTCCGGGGACAAACACCGGGGAGCTGTTTTTT	CASSGPPGTNTGELFF
TRBV29-1	-	-	TRBJ2-1	13	TGCAGCGCGAACACGGACTCGGCGGGTGAGCAGTTCTTC	CSANTDSAGEQFF
TRBV5-1	-	TRBD2	TRBJ2-2	20	TGCGCCAGCAGCTGGCGGGGCGGGGGTAGCACGGGCGCGAACACCGGGGAGCTGTTTTTT	CASSWRGGGSTGANTGELFF
TRBV20-1	-	-	TRBJ1-1	11	TGCAGTGCTAGTATAGACACTGAAGCTTTCTTT	CSASIDTEAFF
TRBV12-3/TRBV12-4	-	-	TRBJ1-4	14	TGTGCCAGCAACTGGGGCGGGTTCGGGGAAAAACTGTTTTTT	CASNWGGFGEKLFF
TRBV12-3/TRBV12-4	-	TRBD1	TRBJ1-2	14	TGTGCCAGCACCTGGACAGGGAATGGCTATGGCTACACCTTC	CASTWTGNGYGYTF
TRBV7-9	-	TRBD1	TRBJ1-1	15	TGTGCCAGCAGCTTGGTCCTACAGGGGATGACTGAAGCTTTCTTT	CASSLVLQGMTEAFF
TRBV12-3/TRBV12-4	few	-	TRBJ1-2	15	TGTGCCAGCAGTCCCCAGGAGGGAGGCCTCTATGGCTACACCTTC	CASSPQEGGLYGYTF
TRBV4-2	-	-	TRBJ2-1	15	TGTGCCAGCAGCCTCGGGGACCCCTCCTACAATGAGCAGTTCTTC	CASSLGDPSYNEQFF
TRBV24-1	-	TRBD2	TRBJ2-1	16	TGTGCCACCATCCGCGTCCAGCGGGAGTCTGACAATGAGCAGTTCTTC	CATIRVQRESDNEQFF
TRBV6-1	-	-	TRBJ2-1	16	TGTGCCAGCAGTCGGGGGATTGGAAGCTCCTACAATGAGCAGTTCTTC	CASSRGIGSSYNEQFF
TRBV5-6	few	-	TRBJ1-6	13	TGTGCCAGCAGCCGATGGGGGAATTCACCCCTCCACTTT	CASSRWGNSPLHF
TRBV5-1	-	TRBD2	TRBJ2-5	15	TGCGCCAGCAGCTTGGGACTAGCGACCCAAGAGACCCAGTACTTC	CASSLGLATQETQYF
TRBV6-1	-	TRBD2	TRBJ2-1	15	TGTGCCAGCAGGGGACTAGCGGCAACCTACAATGAGCAGTTCTTC	CASRGLAATYNEQFF
TRBV29-1	few	TRBD1	TRBJ1-5	15	TGCAGCGTGGCGGGGGACAGTAATAGCAATCAGCCCCAGCATTTT	CSVAGDSNSNQPQHF
TRBV12-3/TRBV12-4	many	TRBD1	TRBJ2-7	13	TGTGCCAGCAGTCGGGACAGCTCCTACGAGCAGTACTTC	CASSRDSSYEQYF
TRBV6-1	few	TRBD1	TRBJ1-5	14	TGTGCCAGCAGGAGGACAGGGGGCCGTCAGCCCCAGCATTTT	CASRRTGGRQPQHF
TRBV12-3/TRBV12-4	many	TRBD2	TRBJ2-1	15	TGTGCCAGCAGTTTCTCAGCGGGGTTCTACAATGAGCAGTTCTTC	CASSFSAGFYNEQFF
TRBV12-3/TRBV12-4	few	-	TRBJ1-5	14	TGTGCCCGCAGTTTAGACCGGGGTGATCAGCCCCAGCATTTT	CARSLDRGDQPQHF
TRBV5-1	-	-	TRBJ1-1	14	TGCGCCAGCAGCTTGCTAGCGGCGAGCACTGAAGCTTTCTTT	CASSLLAASTEAFF
TRBV4-2	-	TRBD2	TRBJ2-3	16	TGTGCCAGCAGCCCAAATCCCGGGCCGGGGGGAAATACGCAGTATTTT	CASSPNPGPGGNTQYF
TRBV18	once	-	TRBJ2-3	16	TGTGCCAGCTCACCTTCGAGACATGGTGGCACAGATACGCAGTATTTT	CASSPSRHGGTDTQYF